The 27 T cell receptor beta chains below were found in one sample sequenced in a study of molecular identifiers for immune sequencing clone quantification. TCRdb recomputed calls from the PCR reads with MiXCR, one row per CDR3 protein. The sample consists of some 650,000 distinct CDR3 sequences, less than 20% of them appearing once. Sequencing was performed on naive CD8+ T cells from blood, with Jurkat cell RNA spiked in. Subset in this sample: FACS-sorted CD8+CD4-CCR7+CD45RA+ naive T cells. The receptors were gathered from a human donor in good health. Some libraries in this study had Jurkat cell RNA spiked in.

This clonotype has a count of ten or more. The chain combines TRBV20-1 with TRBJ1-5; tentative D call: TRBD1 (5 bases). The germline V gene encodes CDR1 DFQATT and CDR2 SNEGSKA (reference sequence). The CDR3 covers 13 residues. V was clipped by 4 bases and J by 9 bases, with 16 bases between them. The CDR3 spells CSAIGPGISPQHF. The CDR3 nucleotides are TGCAGTGCTATAGGCCCAGGGATCTCGCCCCAGCATTTT.

In DNA form, the CDR3 reads TGTGCCAGCAGCGAGGGAGATAAGAACACTGAAGCTTTCTTT. This translates into CASSEGDKNTEAFF. This rearrangement joins TRBV9 to TRBJ1-1; D not certain. The CDR3 extends over 14 amino acids. Trimming stripped 3 bases from V and 1 base from J, with 10 bases between. Looked up from germline, CDR1 is SGDLS and CDR2 is YYNGEE.

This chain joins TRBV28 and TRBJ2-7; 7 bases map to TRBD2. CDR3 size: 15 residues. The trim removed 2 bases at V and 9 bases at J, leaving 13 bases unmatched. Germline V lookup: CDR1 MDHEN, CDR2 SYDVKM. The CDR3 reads CASSLPLVAGDRQYF. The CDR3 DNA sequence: TGTGCCAGCAGTTTACCTCTGGTGGCGGGAGACCGGCAGTACTTC.

CDR3 in amino acids: CASSPKDWGVGEKLFF. In DNA, the CDR3 is TGTGCCAGCAGCCCCAAGGACTGGGGGGTGGGTGAAAAACTGTTTTTT. This chain links TRBV5-5 with TRBJ1-4; D might be TRBD1 (5 bases). From germline, CDR1 is SGHKS and CDR2 YYEKEE (reference sequence). This CDR3 has 16 residues. The V end was cut by 4 bases, the J end by 7 bases, with 20 bases between.

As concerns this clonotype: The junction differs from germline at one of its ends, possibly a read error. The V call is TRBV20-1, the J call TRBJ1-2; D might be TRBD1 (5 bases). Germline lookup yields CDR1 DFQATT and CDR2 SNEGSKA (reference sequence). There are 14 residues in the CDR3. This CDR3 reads CSAPWGQENYGFTF. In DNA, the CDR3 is TGCAGTGCACCTTGGGGCCAGGAAAACTATGGCTTCACCTTC.

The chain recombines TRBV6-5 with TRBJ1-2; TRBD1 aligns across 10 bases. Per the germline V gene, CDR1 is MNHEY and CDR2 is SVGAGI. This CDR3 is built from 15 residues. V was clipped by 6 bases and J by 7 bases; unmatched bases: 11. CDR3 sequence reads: CASRLSPGQGSGYTF. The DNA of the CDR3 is TGTGCCAGCAGACTAAGTCCGGGACAGGGGTCTGGCTACACCTTC.

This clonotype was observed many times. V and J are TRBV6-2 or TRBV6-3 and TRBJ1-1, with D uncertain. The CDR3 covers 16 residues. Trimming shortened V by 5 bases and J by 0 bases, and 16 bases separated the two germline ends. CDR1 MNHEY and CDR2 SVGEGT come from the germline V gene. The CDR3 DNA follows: TGTGCCAGCAGTCCTACCGATACGAGGATGAACACTGAAGCTTTCTTT. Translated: CASSPTDTRMNTEAFF.

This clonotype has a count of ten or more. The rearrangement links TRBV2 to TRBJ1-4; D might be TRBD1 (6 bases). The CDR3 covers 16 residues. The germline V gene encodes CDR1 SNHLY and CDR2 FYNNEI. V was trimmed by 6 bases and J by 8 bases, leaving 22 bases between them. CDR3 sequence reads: CASRTPGAQLFEKLFF. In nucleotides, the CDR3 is TGTGCCAGCAGAACCCCAGGGGCGCAGCTATTCGAAAAACTGTTTTTT.

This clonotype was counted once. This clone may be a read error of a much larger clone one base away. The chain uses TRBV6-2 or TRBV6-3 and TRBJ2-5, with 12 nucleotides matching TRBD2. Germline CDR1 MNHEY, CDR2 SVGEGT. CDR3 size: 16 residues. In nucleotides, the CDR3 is TGTGCCGGCAGTTACAGACTAGCGGGGGACCAAGAGACCCAGTACTTC. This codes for CAGSYRLAGDQETQYF.

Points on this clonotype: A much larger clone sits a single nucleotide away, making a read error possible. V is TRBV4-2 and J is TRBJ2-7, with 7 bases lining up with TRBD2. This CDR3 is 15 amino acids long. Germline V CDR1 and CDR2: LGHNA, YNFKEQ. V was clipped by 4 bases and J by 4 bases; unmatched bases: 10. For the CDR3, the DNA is TGTGCCAGCAGCCGAGAAAGCGGGACTTCGTACGAGCAGTACTTC. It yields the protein CASSRESGTSYEQYF.

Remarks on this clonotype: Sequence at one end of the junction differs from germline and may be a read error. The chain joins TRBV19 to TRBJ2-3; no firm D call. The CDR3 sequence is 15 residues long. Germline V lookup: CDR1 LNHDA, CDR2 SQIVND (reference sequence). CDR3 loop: CASSLDLMGTDTQYF. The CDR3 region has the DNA TGTGCCAGTAGTCTAGATCTGATGGGGACAGATACGCAGTATTTT.

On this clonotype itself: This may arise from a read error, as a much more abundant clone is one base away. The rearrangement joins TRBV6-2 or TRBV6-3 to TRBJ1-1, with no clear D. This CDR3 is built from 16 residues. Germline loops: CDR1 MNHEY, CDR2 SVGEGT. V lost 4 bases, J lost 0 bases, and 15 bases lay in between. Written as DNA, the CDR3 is TGTGCCAGCAGTTTCGACACCGAGGAACTGAACACTGAAGCTTTCTTT. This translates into CASSFDTEELNTEAFF.

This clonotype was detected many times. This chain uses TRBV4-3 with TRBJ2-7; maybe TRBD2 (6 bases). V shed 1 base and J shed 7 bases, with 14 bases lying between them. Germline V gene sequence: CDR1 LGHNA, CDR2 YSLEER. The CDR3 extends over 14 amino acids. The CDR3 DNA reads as TGCGCCAGCAGCCAAGGTCAGGGTGCGGGGGAGCAGTACTTC. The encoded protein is CASSQGQGAGEQYF.

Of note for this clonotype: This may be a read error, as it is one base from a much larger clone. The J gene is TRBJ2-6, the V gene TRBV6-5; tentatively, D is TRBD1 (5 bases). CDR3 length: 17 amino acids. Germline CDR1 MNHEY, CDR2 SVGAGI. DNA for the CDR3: TGTGCCAGCAGTTACGTGACAGCGAGCTCTGGGGCCAACGTCCTGGCTTTC. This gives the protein CASSYVTASSGANVLAF.

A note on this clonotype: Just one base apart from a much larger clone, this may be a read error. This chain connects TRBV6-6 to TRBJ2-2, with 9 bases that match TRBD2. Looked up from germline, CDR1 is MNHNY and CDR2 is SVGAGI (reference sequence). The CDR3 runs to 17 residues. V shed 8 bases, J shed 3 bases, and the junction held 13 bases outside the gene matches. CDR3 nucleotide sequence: TGTGCCAGCGGGGGGAGATCCGGGACTAGCCACACCGGGGAGCTGTTTTTT. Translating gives CASGGRSGTSHTGELFF.

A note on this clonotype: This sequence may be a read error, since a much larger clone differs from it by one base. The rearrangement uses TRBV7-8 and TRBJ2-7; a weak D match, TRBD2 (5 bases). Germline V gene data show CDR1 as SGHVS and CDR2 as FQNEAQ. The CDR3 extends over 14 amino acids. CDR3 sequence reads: CANSLVAGMDEQYF. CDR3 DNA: TGTGCCAACAGCTTAGTAGCCGGGATGGACGAGCAGTACTTC.

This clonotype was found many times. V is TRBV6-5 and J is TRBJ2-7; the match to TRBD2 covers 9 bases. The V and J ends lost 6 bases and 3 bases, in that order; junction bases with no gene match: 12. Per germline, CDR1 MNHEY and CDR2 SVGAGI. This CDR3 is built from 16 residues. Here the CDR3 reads CASSTWGAGGFYEQYF. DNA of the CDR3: TGTGCCAGCAGCACCTGGGGAGCGGGGGGATTCTACGAGCAGTACTTC.

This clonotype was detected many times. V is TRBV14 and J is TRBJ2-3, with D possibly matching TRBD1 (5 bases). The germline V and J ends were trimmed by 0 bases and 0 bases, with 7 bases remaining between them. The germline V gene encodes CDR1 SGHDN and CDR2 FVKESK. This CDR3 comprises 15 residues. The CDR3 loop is CASSQDRVSTDTQYF. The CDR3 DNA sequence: TGTGCCAGCAGCCAAGACAGGGTTAGCACAGATACGCAGTATTTT.

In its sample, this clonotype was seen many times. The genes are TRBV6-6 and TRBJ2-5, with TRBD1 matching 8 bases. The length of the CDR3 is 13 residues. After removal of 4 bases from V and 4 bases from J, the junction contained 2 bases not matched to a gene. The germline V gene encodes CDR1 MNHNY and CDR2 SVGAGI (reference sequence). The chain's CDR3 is CASSWTGSETQYF. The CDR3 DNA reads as TGTGCCAGCAGTTGGACAGGGTCAGAGACCCAGTACTTC.

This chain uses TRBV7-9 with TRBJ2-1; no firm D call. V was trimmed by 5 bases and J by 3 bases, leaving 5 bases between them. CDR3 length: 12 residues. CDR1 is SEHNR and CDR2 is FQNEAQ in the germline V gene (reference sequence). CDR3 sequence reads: CASSPYYNEQFF. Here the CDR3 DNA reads TGTGCCAGCAGCCCCTACTACAATGAGCAGTTCTTC.

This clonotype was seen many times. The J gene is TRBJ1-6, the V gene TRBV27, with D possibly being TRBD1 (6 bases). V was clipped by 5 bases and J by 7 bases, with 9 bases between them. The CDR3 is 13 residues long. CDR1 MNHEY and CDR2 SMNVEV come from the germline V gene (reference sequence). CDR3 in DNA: TGTGCCAGCAGTCGGGGGCAAAATTCACCCCTCCACTTT. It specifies CASSRGQNSPLHF.

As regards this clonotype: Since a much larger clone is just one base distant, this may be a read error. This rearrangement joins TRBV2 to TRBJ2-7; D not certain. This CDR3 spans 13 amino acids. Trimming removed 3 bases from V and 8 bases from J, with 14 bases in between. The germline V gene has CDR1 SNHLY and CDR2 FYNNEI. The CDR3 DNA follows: TGTGCCAGCAGTGATGACCCCCGGCTGAAGCAGTACTTC. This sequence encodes CASSDDPRLKQYF. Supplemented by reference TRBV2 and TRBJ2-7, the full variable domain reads EPEVTQTPSHQVTQMGQEVILRCVPISNHLYFYWYRQILGQKVEFLVSFYNNEISEKSEIFDDQFSVERPDGSNFTLKIRSTKLEDSAMYFCASSDDPRLKQYFGPGTRLTVT.

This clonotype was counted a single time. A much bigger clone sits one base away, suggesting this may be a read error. CDR3 loop: CSAYSGTSTDTQYF. CDR3 coding DNA: TGCAGTGCTTATAGCGGGACTAGCACAGATACGCAGTATTTT. The chain has TRBV20-1 and TRBJ2-3; 8 bases are shared with TRBD2. This CDR3 is built from 14 residues. V trimming: 5 bases; J trimming: 0 bases; junction bases outside the gene matches: 4. Per the germline V gene, CDR1 is DFQATT and CDR2 is SNEGSKA (reference sequence).

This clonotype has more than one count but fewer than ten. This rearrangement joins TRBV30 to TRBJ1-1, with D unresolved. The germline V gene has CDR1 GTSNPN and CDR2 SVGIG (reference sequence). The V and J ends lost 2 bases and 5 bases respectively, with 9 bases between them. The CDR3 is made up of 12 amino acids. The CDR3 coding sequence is TGTGCCTGGAGTACCGGGGTGACTGAAGCTTTCTTT. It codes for CAWSTGVTEAFF. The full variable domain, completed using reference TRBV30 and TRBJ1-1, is SQTIHQWPATLVQPVGSPLSLECTVEGTSNPNLYWYRQAAGRGLQLLFYSVGIGQISSEVPQNLSASRPQDRQFILSSKKLLLSDSGFYLCAWSTGVTEAFFGQGTRLTVV.

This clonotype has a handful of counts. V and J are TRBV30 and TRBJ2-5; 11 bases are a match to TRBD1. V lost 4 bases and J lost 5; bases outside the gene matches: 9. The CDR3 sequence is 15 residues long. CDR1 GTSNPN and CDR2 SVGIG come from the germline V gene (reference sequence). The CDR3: CAWTPGTGGLETQYF. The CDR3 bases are TGTGCCTGGACCCCCGGGACAGGGGGTCTGGAGACCCAGTACTTC.

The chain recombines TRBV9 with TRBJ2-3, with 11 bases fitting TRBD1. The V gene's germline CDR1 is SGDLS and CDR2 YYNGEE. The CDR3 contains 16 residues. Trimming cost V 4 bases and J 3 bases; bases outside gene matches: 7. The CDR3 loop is CASSSGTGGVTDTQYF. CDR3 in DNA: TGTGCCAGCAGCTCTGGGACAGGGGGGGTGACAGATACGCAGTATTTT.

The CDR3 DNA sequence: TGTGCCAGTAGTATAGCGACGGGACGAGAAGCTTTCTTT. It codes for CASSIATGREAFF. V is TRBV19 and J is TRBJ1-1; tentatively, D is TRBD1 (5 bases). V was cut by 1 base and J by 8 bases, with 11 bases left in between. CDR3 length equals 13 residues. Per the germline V gene, CDR1 is LNHDA and CDR2 is SQIVND (reference sequence).